The present entry profiles one TCR beta chain with its context. Antigen: not known. With the ViraFEST assay, the study expanded antigen-specific CD4+ T cells using viral peptide pools, then sequenced them. Scientists isolated CD4+ T cells after an approximately 10-day culture period ended. SARS-CoV-2 infected the person between March and December 2020, as confirmed by PCR. They grew approximately 2.1 million PBMC in each well, adding approximately 10 IU/ml IL-2 and about 10 ug/ml peptides. The sample comes from a study of vaccination effects on CD4 cells after COVID-19. The wider study: Each participant was given two doses of one vaccine (BNT162b2 or mRNA-1273). Two convalescent donors provided samples 16 days and one week before vaccination. Study-level points and caveats: Early timepoints after infection were absent, and convalescent patients were few in the study.

Produced via immunoSEQ multiplex PCR; TCRdb's table is partial and in-frame only. This sample has around 40,000 clones; around 70% occur once, and the top ten carry more than 30%. The CDR3 length is 15 residues. V was clipped by 2 bases and J by 0 bases, with 13 bases between them. Germline V gene data show CDR1 as GTSNPN and CDR2 as SVGIG (reference sequence). The chain links TRBV30 to TRBJ1-2, with D hard to call. The source was CD4+ T cells from PBMCs cultured with a peptide pool, collected before COVID-19 vaccination. This TCR derives from a human donor who had a prior SARS-CoV-2 infection. The CDR3 sequence is CAWSSKGVPNYGYTF. The DNA for the CDR3 is TGTGCCTGGAGTTCGAAAGGTGTTCCTAACTATGGCTACACCTTC.